This T cell receptor beta chain was recorded in a study of blood T cell repertoires in COVID-19. Whole-study context: From the United States, Italy and Spain came samples of acute and convalescent COVID-19. PBMCs, B-cell-depleted T cells, or T cells provided the cDNA or gDNA that made up the material.

V lost 7 bases to trimming and J lost 1 base; unmatched junction nucleotides: 11. Germline V gene data show CDR1 as SGHRS and CDR2 as YFSETQ. The CDR3 length is 17 residues. Methods used by the authors: Estimated nucleated cell counts came from reference gene primer amplification. Here immunoSEQ multiplex PCR was the method, and the copy in TCRdb shows in-frame clones only, minus some. D and trimming come from the DNA, and the V and J calls and clone size come from that table. The sample records fewer than 300,000 clones, roughly 85% being singletons. The sequenced material came from peripheral blood. The J gene is TRBJ1-3, the V gene TRBV5-1; TRBD1 matches 10 bases. This receptor was identified in a man in his forties or fifties with active or convalescent COVID-19. The CDR3 DNA follows: TGCGCCAGCCGACCGGGGGACAGGGGCATTTCTGGAAACACCATATATTTT. Protein: CASRPGDRGISGNTIYF.